The T cell receptor (beta chain) described here comes from a study of breast tumors, draining lymph nodes, adjacent tissues. In TCRdb, the multiplex PCR reads were re-called with MiXCR into one record per CDR3 protein. The sample yields some 100,000 distinct CDR3 sequences, less than 25% seen once. Axillary draining lymph nodes of breast cancer patients supplied the node samples. Broader study findings: Compared with basal-like, luminal-like tumors shared significantly more repertoire with nontumor tissue. Data only fit, rather than demonstrated, lymph node origin of most tumor T cells. Data fit most tumor T cells coming from lymph node, expanding in tumor.

Germline CDR1 is DFQATT and CDR2 is SNEGSKA (reference sequence). The junction had 7 bases not matched to a gene; V was cut back by 6 bases and J by 9 bases. The CDR3 has 14 residues. This clonotype was counted only a few times. Its antigen is currently unknown. Being one base from a much bigger clone, this may be a read error. The sequenced sample consisted of axillary lymph node tissue. This chain links TRBV20-1 with TRBJ2-1; 14 bases align to TRBD2. This sequence originates from a female donor with breast cancer. Some clones in this sample may be carry-over from other donors' samples. The CDR3 protein is CSAPTSGRGGEQFF. CDR3 DNA sequence: TGCAGTGCCCCGACTAGCGGGAGGGGCGGTGAGCAGTTCTTC.